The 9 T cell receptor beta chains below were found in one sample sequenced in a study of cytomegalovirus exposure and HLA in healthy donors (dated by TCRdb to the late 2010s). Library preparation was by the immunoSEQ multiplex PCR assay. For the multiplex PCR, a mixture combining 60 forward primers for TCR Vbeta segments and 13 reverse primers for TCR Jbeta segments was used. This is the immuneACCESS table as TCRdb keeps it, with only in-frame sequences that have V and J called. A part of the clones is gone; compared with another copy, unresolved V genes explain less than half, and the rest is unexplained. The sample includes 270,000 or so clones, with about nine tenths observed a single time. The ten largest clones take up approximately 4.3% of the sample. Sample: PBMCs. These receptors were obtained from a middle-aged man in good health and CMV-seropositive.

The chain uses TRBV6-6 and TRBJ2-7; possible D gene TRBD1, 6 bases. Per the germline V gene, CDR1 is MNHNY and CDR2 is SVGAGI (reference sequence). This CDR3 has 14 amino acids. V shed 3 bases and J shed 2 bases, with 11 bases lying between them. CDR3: CASSYPGQPYEQYF. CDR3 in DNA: TGTGCCAGCAGTTATCCGGGACAACCCTACGAGCAGTACTTC.

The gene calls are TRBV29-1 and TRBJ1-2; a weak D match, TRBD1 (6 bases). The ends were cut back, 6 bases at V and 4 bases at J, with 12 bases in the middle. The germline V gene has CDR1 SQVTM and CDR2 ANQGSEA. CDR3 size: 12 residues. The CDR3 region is CSVPDSFYGYTF. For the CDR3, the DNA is TGCAGCGTCCCGGACAGTTTCTATGGCTACACCTTC. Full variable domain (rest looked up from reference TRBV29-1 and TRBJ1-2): SAVISQKPSRDICQRGTSLTIQCQVDSQVTMMFWYRQQPGQSLTLIATANQGSEATYESGFVIDKFPISRPNLTFSTLTVSNMSPEDSSIYLCSVPDSFYGYTFGSGTRLTVV.

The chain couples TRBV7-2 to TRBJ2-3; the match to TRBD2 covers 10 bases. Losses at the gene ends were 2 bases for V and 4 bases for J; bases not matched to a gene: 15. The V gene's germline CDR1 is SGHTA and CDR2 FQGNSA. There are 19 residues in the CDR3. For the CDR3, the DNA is TGTGCCAGCAGCTTACAGCCCCTTCGGAGCGGGAGGGCCCCAGATACGCAGTATTTT. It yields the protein CASSLQPLRSGRAPDTQYF.

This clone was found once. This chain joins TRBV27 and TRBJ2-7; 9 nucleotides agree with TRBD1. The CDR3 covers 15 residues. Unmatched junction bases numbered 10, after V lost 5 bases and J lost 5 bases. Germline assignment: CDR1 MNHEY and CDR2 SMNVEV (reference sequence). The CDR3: CASSPWTGASHEQYF. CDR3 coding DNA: TGTGCCAGCAGTCCTTGGACAGGGGCCAGTCACGAGCAGTACTTC.

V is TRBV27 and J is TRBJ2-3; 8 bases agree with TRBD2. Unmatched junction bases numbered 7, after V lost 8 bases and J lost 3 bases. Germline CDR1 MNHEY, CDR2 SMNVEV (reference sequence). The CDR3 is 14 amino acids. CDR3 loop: CASRLAGTTDTQYF. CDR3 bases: TGTGCCAGCCGGCTAGCGGGTACTACAGATACGCAGTATTTT.

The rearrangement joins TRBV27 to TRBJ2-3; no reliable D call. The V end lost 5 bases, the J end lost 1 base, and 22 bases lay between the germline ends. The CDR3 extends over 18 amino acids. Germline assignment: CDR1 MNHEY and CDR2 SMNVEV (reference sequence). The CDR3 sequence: CASSKAPPEQTRTDTQYF. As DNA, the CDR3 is TGTGCCAGCAGTAAGGCCCCCCCGGAGCAGACCCGCACAGATACGCAGTATTTT.

CDR3 coding DNA: TGTGCCAGCAGCTTGTCCCGACAGGTACCTACCTACGAGCAGTACTTC. This sequence encodes CASSLSRQVPTYEQYF. The V and J genes are TRBV5-6 and TRBJ2-7, with D possibly TRBD1 on 6 matching bases. V lost 1 base and J 2 bases, leaving 16 bases between the germline ends. The CDR3 contains 16 residues. The germline V gene has CDR1 SGHDT and CDR2 YYEEEE.

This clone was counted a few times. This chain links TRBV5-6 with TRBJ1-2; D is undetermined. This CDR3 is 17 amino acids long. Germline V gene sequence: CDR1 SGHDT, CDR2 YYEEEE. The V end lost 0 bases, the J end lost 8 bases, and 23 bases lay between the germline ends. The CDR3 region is CASSLAGSLSGPRGYTF. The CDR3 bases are TGTGCCAGCAGCTTGGCCGGGAGTCTGAGTGGCCCCAGGGGCTACACCTTC.

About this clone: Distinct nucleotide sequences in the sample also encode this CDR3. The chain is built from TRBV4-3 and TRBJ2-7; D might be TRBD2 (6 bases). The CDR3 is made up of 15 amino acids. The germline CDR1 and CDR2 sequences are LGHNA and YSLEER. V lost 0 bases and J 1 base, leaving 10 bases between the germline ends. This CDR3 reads CASSQDYRGSYEQYF. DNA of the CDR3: TGCGCCAGCAGCCAAGATTATCGGGGGTCCTACGAGCAGTACTTC.